This T cell receptor beta chain was sequenced in a study of T cell repertoires in cytomegalovirus infection. Study-level background: Selected CMV epitopes included recently identified HLA-C-restricted ones as well as well-studied HLA-B-restricted ones.

This CDR3 spans 16 amino acids. V lost 2 bases, J lost 2 bases, and 10 bases lay in between. Germline V CDR1 and CDR2: SGHVS, FQNEAQ. With regard to this clonotype: What it recognizes is unknown.

TCRdb called the reads again in MiXCR, with one record for every CDR3 protein. The data show hundreds of thousands of distinct CDR3 sequences, less than 35% seen once. This TCR was sampled from a human donor in good health (CMV status not recorded). Some clones in this sample may be carry-over from other donors' samples. The chain is built from TRBV7-8 and TRBJ1-6; D gene ambiguous. Sequencing was performed on cultured CD8+ T cells from PBMCs, taken from culture after CMV antigen stimulation. The CDR3: CASSLSTGPYNSPLHF. DNA for the CDR3: TGTGCCAGCAGCTTAAGTACGGGCCCCTATAATTCACCCCTCCACTTT.